The 30 T cell receptor beta chains in this list originate from one sample, sequenced in a study of human T cells and chemical hapten exposure. TCRdb recomputed calls from the RACE reads with MiXCR, one row per CDR3 protein. The table records about 400,000 distinct CDR3 sequences, about 6.9% of them present only once. Time point reported: patch test 2, 6 weeks after DPC sensitization. Treatment described: therapeutic diphenylcyclopropenone sensitization with weekly scalp DPC. Sequenced material: whole blood, taken in connection with sensitization to the hapten diphenylcyclopropenone (DPC). The receptors originated from a woman aged 18-30 years with alopecia areata. Some clones in this sample may be carry-over from other donors' samples.

This clonotype was recorded at least ten times. This rearrangement joins TRBV4-3 to TRBJ1-6; D remains ambiguous. The CDR3 runs to 14 residues. Trimming left V 3 bases short and J 5 bases short, with 8 bases between. CDR1 is LGHNA, CDR2 YSLEER, per germline. CDR3 nucleotides: TGCGCCAGCAGCCAGGCTAATAATAATTCACCCCTCCACTTT. As protein: CASSQANNNSPLHF.

The chain employs TRBV10-3 and TRBJ1-6, with D unresolved. This CDR3 contains 15 residues. Trimming shortened V by 5 bases and J by 5 bases, and 13 bases separated the two germline ends. Looked up from germline, CDR1 is ENHRY and CDR2 is SYGVKD. CDR3 DNA sequence: TGTGCCATCAGTCTAGATAGACCCGATAATTCACCCCTCCACTTT. Protein: CAISLDRPDNSPLHF.

The chain recombines TRBV7-2 with TRBJ1-2; 9 nucleotides match TRBD1. Germline V lookup: CDR1 SGHTA, CDR2 FQGNSA. The CDR3 length is 17 residues. Trimming cost V 6 bases and J 0 bases; bases outside gene matches: 11. The CDR3 here is CASSLGQGFKANYGYTF. In nucleotides, the CDR3 is TGTGCCAGCAGTTTGGGACAGGGCTTTAAAGCTAACTATGGCTACACCTTC.

This clonotype showed up many times. This chain links TRBV7-2 with TRBJ1-4, with a possible D match to TRBD1 (6 bases). The V and J ends lost 2 bases and 2 bases respectively, with 6 bases between them. This CDR3 has 14 residues. The germline gives CDR1 SGHTA, CDR2 FQGNSA. The CDR3 loop reads CASSLQGTNEKLFF. CDR3 coding DNA: TGTGCCAGCAGCTTACAGGGGACTAATGAAAAACTGTTTTTT.

This clonotype was found many times. V is TRBV4-3 and J is TRBJ1-1; 10 bases line up with TRBD1. The J segment lost 5 bases and the V segment lost 3 bases, leaving 12 bases of the junction unmatched. The CDR3 contains 17 residues. Germline assignment: CDR1 LGHNA and CDR2 YSLEER. CDR3: CASSQFRDRGKSTEAFF. The CDR3 DNA reads TGCGCCAGCAGCCAGTTCCGGGACAGGGGTAAGAGTACTGAAGCTTTCTTT.

This chain connects TRBV19 to TRBJ1-2; 8 bases map to TRBD1. Germline lookup yields CDR1 LNHDA and CDR2 SQIVND (reference sequence). The CDR3 length is 16 residues. The junction had 10 bases not matched to a gene; V was cut back by 1 base and J by 6 bases. CDR3 nucleotides: TGTGCCAGTAGTATAGGGCCAGGGGGCGCGATTGATGGCTACACCTTC. This codes for CASSIGPGGAIDGYTF.

V usage is TRBV3-1 and J usage is TRBJ2-7; D perhaps matches TRBD1 (5 bases). Germline loops: CDR1 LGHDT, CDR2 YNNKEL (reference sequence). V was pared by 6 bases and J by 0 bases, with 15 bases between. This CDR3 is built from 15 residues. CDR3 DNA: TGTGCCAGCAGACGGACGCAGGGAAGCTCCTACGAGCAGTACTTC. Amino acids: CASRRTQGSSYEQYF.

This clonotype was observed a handful of times. The rearrangement links TRBV6-4 to TRBJ1-5; D is ambiguous. The V end lost 5 bases, the J end lost 3 bases, and 14 bases lay between the germline ends. In germline, CDR1 is MRHNA, CDR2 SNTAGT. This CDR3 is built from 15 residues. The DNA for the CDR3 is TGTGCCAGCAGTCTTGTCTCAGGATCCAATCAGCCCCAGCATTTT. This translates into CASSLVSGSNQPQHF.

The rearrangement links TRBV6-6 to TRBJ1-1; tentative D call: TRBD1 (5 bases). V dropped 0 bases and J dropped 5 bases, with 13 bases sitting between them. Per germline, CDR1 MNHNY and CDR2 SVGAGI (reference sequence). The CDR3 runs 15 residues. CDR3 amino acids: CASSYSARQSTEAFF. CDR3 sequence (DNA): TGTGCCAGCAGTTACTCGGCCAGACAGTCTACTGAAGCTTTCTTT.

This clonotype was observed at least ten times. The V call is TRBV6-5, the J call TRBJ1-1; no definite D call. This CDR3 comprises 14 residues. Germline V gives CDR1 MNHEY, CDR2 SVGAGI. V was cut by 2 bases and J by 4 bases, with 11 bases left in between. CDR3 sequence: CASSYGPVLTEAFF. The CDR3 bases are TGTGCCAGCAGTTACGGGCCGGTCCTCACTGAAGCTTTCTTT.

Ten or more counts support this clonotype. The V gene is TRBV27, the J gene TRBJ1-5; no clear D gene. The CDR3 sequence is 15 residues long. V was pared by 0 bases and J by 7 bases, with 13 bases between. Looked up from germline, CDR1 is MNHEY and CDR2 is SMNVEV (reference sequence). DNA of the CDR3: TGTGCCAGCAGTTTATCGATCGGGGAGGGCCAGCCCCAGCATTTT. It translates to CASSLSIGEGQPQHF.

This chain uses TRBV24-1 with TRBJ1-2; D is unresolved. CDR3 length equals 14 residues. V shed 4 bases and J shed 8 bases, with 16 bases lying between them. Germline CDR1 is KGHDR and CDR2 is SFDVKD. The CDR3 loop is CATSDTRGLSGYTF. The DNA for the CDR3 is TGTGCCACCAGTGACACGAGAGGCTTGTCAGGCTACACCTTC.

The chain carries TRBV11-1 and TRBJ2-7, with D maybe TRBD1 (6 bases). Trimming removed 4 bases at V and 4 bases at J, with 11 bases between. The CDR3 has 13 residues. Germline loops: CDR1 SGHAT, CDR2 FQDESV (reference sequence). The CDR3 DNA is TGTGCCAGCAGCTCGAGGACAGAATACGAGCAGTACTTC. Its translation: CASSSRTEYEQYF.

The chain carries TRBV3-1 and TRBJ2-7, with TRBD2 identical over 10 bases. CDR1 is LGHDT and CDR2 is YNNKEL in the germline V gene (reference sequence). The junction had 7 bases not matched to a gene; V was cut back by 6 bases and J by 2 bases. The CDR3 loop spans 15 amino acids. This CDR3 is CASRRASGGPYEQYF. CDR3 nucleotide sequence: TGTGCCAGCAGGCGCGCTAGCGGGGGACCCTACGAGCAGTACTTC.

In its sample, this clonotype was seen many times. The V and J genes are TRBV10-3 and TRBJ1-1; D gene unclear. CDR1 ENHRY and CDR2 SYGVKD come from the germline V gene. V lost 10 bases and J 0 bases, leaving 12 bases between the germline ends. The CDR3 has 13 amino acids. The CDR3, as DNA: TGTGCCACGGGTTGGAATATGAACACTGAAGCTTTCTTT. Its translation: CATGWNMNTEAFF.

The sample holds a few counts of this clonotype. The chain has TRBV10-3 and TRBJ2-1; no clear D. V dropped 6 bases and J dropped 8 bases, with 11 bases sitting between them. This CDR3 contains 12 residues. Per germline, CDR1 ENHRY and CDR2 SYGVKD. DNA for the CDR3: TGTGCCATCAGGAAATTGGGCGATGAGCAGTTCTTC. Translation: CAIRKLGDEQFF.

In this sample, this clonotype turned up many times. The chain has TRBV7-2 and TRBJ2-7; TRBD1 agrees at 7 bases. Trimming at V came to 7 bases and at J to 3 bases, leaving 9 bases not matched to a gene. Germline CDR1 reads SGHTA; CDR2 reads FQGNSA. This CDR3 spans 14 amino acids. CDR3 DNA: TGTGCCAGCACCCTCCCGGGACAGTACTACGAGCAGTACTTC. The encoded protein is CASTLPGQYYEQYF.

This clonotype was counted at least ten times. The rearrangement uses TRBV12-3 or TRBV12-4 and TRBJ2-3; D ambiguous. Trimming stripped 1 base from V and 14 bases from J, with 10 bases between. This CDR3 spans 11 amino acids. CDR3 nucleotides: TGTGCCAGCAGTTTAGGCCGACACTGGTATTTT. Translation: CASSLGRHWYF.

Many counts were recorded for this clonotype. The chain is built from TRBV4-1 and TRBJ1-2; 10 bases line up with TRBD1. V dropped 2 bases and J dropped 3; count of bases not matched to a gene: 15. Per germline, CDR1 MGHRA and CDR2 YSYEKL. This CDR3 contains 19 residues. This CDR3 is CASSQTTGTGVGIHYGYTF. The DNA of the CDR3 is TGCGCCAGCAGCCAAACCACGGGGACAGGGGTAGGGATCCACTATGGCTACACCTTC.

This clonotype was seen more than once but under ten times. The V gene is TRBV4-2, the J gene TRBJ1-2, with 9 positions matching TRBD1. This CDR3 is 17 amino acids long. From germline, CDR1 is LGHNA and CDR2 YNFKEQ. The V and J ends lost 4 bases and 6 bases, in that order; junction bases with no gene match: 15. Written as DNA, the CDR3 is TGTGCCAGCAGCCCTTACACGGGACAGGGAAGGGTAGATGGCTACACCTTC. It yields the protein CASSPYTGQGRVDGYTF.

This clonotype was picked up many times. This chain uses TRBV6-5 with TRBJ2-1; 8 bases are a match to TRBD1. The germline gives CDR1 MNHEY, CDR2 SVGAGI. V lost 2 bases, J lost 6 bases, and 3 bases stayed unmatched. The CDR3 runs 14 residues. CDR3 region: CASSYLDRVNEQFF. The DNA of the CDR3 is TGTGCCAGCAGTTACCTGGACAGGGTCAATGAGCAGTTCTTC.

This clonotype was detected ten times or more. The chain employs TRBV28 and TRBJ1-5; D is unclear. Germline V CDR1 and CDR2: MDHEN, SYDVKM. V was shortened by 5 bases and J by 0 bases, with 14 bases between the two germline ends. The CDR3 is 16 amino acids. CDR3 DNA: TGTGCCAGCAGTCTCCTGGAGTATAATAGCAATCAGCCCCAGCATTTT. This encodes CASSLLEYNSNQPQHF.

This clonotype has ten or more counts. V usage is TRBV19 and J usage is TRBJ2-2; 13 nucleotides match TRBD2. The CDR3 covers 19 residues. V shed 3 bases, J shed 2 bases, and the junction held 9 bases outside the gene matches. The germline CDR1 and CDR2 sequences are LNHDA and SQIVND (reference sequence). CDR3 DNA: TGTGCCAGTAGTATCGGCGCTGGACTAGCGGGGGCAAACACCGGGGAGCTGTTTTTT. As protein: CASSIGAGLAGANTGELFF.

In this sample, this clonotype turned up many times. This chain joins TRBV11-2 and TRBJ1-4, with a weak D call TRBD1 (6 bases). The length of the CDR3 is 14 residues. The V gene's germline CDR1 is SGHAT and CDR2 FQNNGV. Trimming pared 3 bases from V and 8 bases from J, leaving 13 bases between. The CDR3 DNA is TGTGCCAGCAGCTTTCAGGGGAACGGCGAAAAACTGTTTTTT. It is translated as CASSFQGNGEKLFF.

In this sample, this clonotype turned up a few times. The CDR3 DNA sequence: TGCGCCAGCAGCCAACCAGGGGACGATGAGCAGTTCTTC. This encodes CASSQPGDDEQFF. The V and J genes are TRBV4-1 and TRBJ2-1, with D perhaps TRBD1 (6 bases). Germline V gene data show CDR1 as MGHRA and CDR2 as YSYEKL. The CDR3 has 13 amino acids. With 2 bases removed from V and 8 bases from J, the gap between germline ends came to 10 bases.

This clonotype showed up many times. In DNA, the CDR3 is TGTGCCAGCAGCTACGACAGGGACAGCTCTCCATATGGCTACACCTTC. This translates into CASSYDRDSSPYGYTF. The genes are TRBV5-4 and TRBJ1-2; 7 bases are shared with TRBD1. The J segment lost 5 bases and the V segment lost 3 bases, leaving 13 bases of the junction unmatched. CDR3 length: 16 residues. Germline V gene data show CDR1 as SGHNT and CDR2 as YYREEE (reference sequence).

The V and J genes are TRBV29-1 and TRBJ1-1, with TRBD1 matching 10 bases. Germline V gene lookup returns CDR1 SQVTM and CDR2 ANQGSEA. The length of the CDR3 is 15 residues. V was pared by 7 bases and J by 4 bases, with 12 bases of the junction left unmatched. The CDR3 DNA follows: TGCAGCGCCGGACAGGGGGACACCGGGCTCACTGAAGCTTTCTTT. Its translation is CSAGQGDTGLTEAFF.

This clonotype was recorded at least ten times. This chain connects TRBV6-2 or TRBV6-3 to TRBJ1-1, with 9 bases aligning to TRBD1. This CDR3 is 18 amino acids long. J gave up 1 base and V 5 bases, and 14 bases lay outside the gene matches. In germline, CDR1 is MNHEY, CDR2 SVGEGT. The CDR3 here is CASSPGDDRGSRNTEAFF. CDR3 nucleotide sequence: TGTGCCAGCAGTCCCGGAGATGACAGGGGGAGCCGGAACACTGAAGCTTTCTTT.

V and J are TRBV5-1 and TRBJ2-1; D not resolved. V was pared by 2 bases and J by 1 base, with 7 bases between. Per germline, CDR1 SGHRS and CDR2 YFSETQ. The length of the CDR3 is 14 residues. The CDR3 protein is CASSFWQSYNEQFF. The CDR3 coding sequence is TGCGCCAGCAGCTTCTGGCAATCCTACAATGAGCAGTTCTTC.

CDR3 residues: CAISDRQVLDSETQYF. CDR3 nucleotide sequence: TGTGCCATCAGTGACCGGCAGGTTCTTGACTCAGAGACCCAGTACTTC. The chain links TRBV10-3 to TRBJ2-5, with unresolved D. With 3 bases removed from V and 4 bases from J, the gap between germline ends came to 18 bases. The CDR3 has 16 amino acids. Germline assignment: CDR1 ENHRY and CDR2 SYGVKD.